This is a list of T cell receptor beta chains from one sample in a study of cytomegalovirus exposure and HLA in healthy donors. This table comes from immunoSEQ multiplex PCR, and its TCRdb copy is limited to in-frame clones, with some not included. Counted here are about 78,000 clones, 95% to 97% occurring once; the ten biggest clones make up 1.5% to 2%. The sequenced material came from PBMCs. Source of these receptors: a man younger than 35 in good health and CMV-seropositive. CDR3s include the opening cysteine and the closing phenylalanine or tryptophan. The D gene is left open where the match is weak. Only some rows state a clone size, as once, few, many or a class for expanded clones.

d_call	v_call	clone_size	j_call	cdr3_nt	cdr3_aa
TRBD2	TRBV5-5	once	TRBJ2-3	TGTGCCAGCAGCCGGACTAGCGGATACACAGATACGCAGTATTTT	CASSRTSGYTDTQYF
.	TRBV18	.	TRBJ1-1	TGTGCCAGCTCACCCCGACAGGAAATGAACACTGAAGCTTTCTTT	CASSPRQEMNTEAFF
.	TRBV20-1	.	TRBJ1-6	TGCAGTGCGCCTCGGGGGGAGGCCCTCCACTTT	CSAPRGEALHF
.	TRBV6-5	.	TRBJ2-3	TGTGCCAGCAGTCCCGGGGATTTCACAGATACGCAGTATTTT	CASSPGDFTDTQYF
.	TRBV27	.	TRBJ2-7	TGTGCCAGCAGCCCTATCGGGATGTCGAGGGAGCAGTACTTC	CASSPIGMSREQYF
TRBD1	TRBV2	.	TRBJ1-5	TGTGCCAGCACCAAAGGGGACAGGGGGCGAGGTCAGCCCCAGCATTTT	CASTKGDRGRGQPQHF
.	TRBV10-3	.	TRBJ2-6	TGTGCCATCAGTGAGTCGGGCAGCTCTGGGGCCAACGTCCTGACTTTC	CAISESGSSGANVLTF
TRBD1	TRBV15	.	TRBJ2-7	TGTGCCACCAGCAGGGACAGGGGTAAGGAGGAGCAGTACTTC	CATSRDRGKEEQYF
.	TRBV9	.	TRBJ1-1	TGTGCCAGCAGCCTACTCTCGGGGAACACTGAAGCTTTCTTT	CASSLLSGNTEAFF
.	TRBV5-1	once	TRBJ1-3	TGCGCCAGCAGCTTGGACGGGGGAAACACCATATATTTT	CASSLDGGNTIYF
TRBD2	TRBV29-1	.	TRBJ2-1	TGCAGCGCCACCGTATGGGACTATCAGTTCTTC	CSATVWDYQFF
.	TRBV7-2	once	TRBJ1-2	TGTGCCAGCAGCTTAGTAAGGGGGACTACAGGTGGCTACACCTTC	CASSLVRGTTGGYTF
.	TRBV21-1	.	TRBJ1-1	TGTGCCAGCGGGGGGGGTTCTGAAGCTTTCTTT	CASGGGSEAFF
TRBD1	TRBV18	once	TRBJ2-7	TGTGCCAGCTCACCAGACAGGGTCGAGCAGTACTTC	CASSPDRVEQYF
TRBD2	TRBV9	.	TRBJ2-1	TGTGCCAGCAGCGCAGGGACTAGCGGGGTAGGTGAGCAGTTCTTC	CASSAGTSGVGEQFF
TRBD1	TRBV7-9	.	TRBJ1-1	TGTGCCAGCAGAACCGGACAGGGGCTGAACACTGAAGCTTTCTTT	CASRTGQGLNTEAFF
TRBD1	TRBV5-1	few	TRBJ2-7	TGCGCCAGCAGCCTACCGGGACAGAGCTACGAGCAGTACTTC	CASSLPGQSYEQYF
TRBD2	TRBV6-1	.	TRBJ2-5	TGTGCCAGCAGTGAAGCGGCGGGAGGACAAGAGACCCAGTACTTC	CASSEAAGGQETQYF
.	TRBV5-5	.	TRBJ2-7	TGTGCCAGCAGCTCGAACGACGACAGATACTACGAGCAGTACTTC	CASSSNDDRYYEQYF
.	TRBV7-9	.	TRBJ2-5	TGTGCCAGCAGCAGCTGGACAGAGATACAAGAGACCCAGTACTTC	CASSSWTEIQETQYF
.	TRBV2	once	TRBJ2-1	TGTGCCAGCAAATATGGCGGGGATGAGCAGTTCTTC	CASKYGGDEQFF
TRBD2	TRBV18	.	TRBJ2-2	TGTGCCAGCCGACAGACTAGCGGAAACACCGGGGAGCTGTTTTTT	CASRQTSGNTGELFF
TRBD1	TRBV9	.	TRBJ1-2	TGTGCCAGCAGCCTAAGCGGGGGGACAGGGGCGAACTATGGCTACACCTTC	CASSLSGGTGANYGYTF
TRBD1	TRBV2	.	TRBJ2-3	TGTGCCAGCAGTGAAACAGGGGGCGAGGGTACGCAGTATTTT	CASSETGGEGTQYF
.	TRBV2	.	TRBJ1-1	TGTGCCAGCATCGAGCAGGCCACTGAAGCTTTCTTT	CASIEQATEAFF
.	TRBV5-1	.	TRBJ2-1	TGCGCCAGCAGCTTTGGCGGCACCTACAATGAGCAGTTCTTC	CASSFGGTYNEQFF
.	TRBV6-5	.	TRBJ1-5	TGTGCCAGCAGTTACTCGATAACCCACAGGCAGCCCCAGCATTTT	CASSYSITHRQPQHF
.	TRBV5-5	.	TRBJ2-1	TGTGCCAGCAGCCCCGGACTAGGGGGCAATGAGCAGTTCTTC	CASSPGLGGNEQFF
.	TRBV6-5	.	TRBJ2-1	TGTGCCAGCAGCCCCCGGGGACTCATCTTCAATGAGCAGTTCTTC	CASSPRGLIFNEQFF